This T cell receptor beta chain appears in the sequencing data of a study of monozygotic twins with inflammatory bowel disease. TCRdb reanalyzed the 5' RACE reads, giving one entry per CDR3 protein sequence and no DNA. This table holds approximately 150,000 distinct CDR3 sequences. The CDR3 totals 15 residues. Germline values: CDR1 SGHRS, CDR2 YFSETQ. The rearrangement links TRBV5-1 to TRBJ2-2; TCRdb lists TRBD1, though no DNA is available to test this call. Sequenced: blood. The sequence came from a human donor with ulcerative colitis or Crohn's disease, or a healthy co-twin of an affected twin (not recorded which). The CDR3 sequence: CASSWGRGHTGELFF.